One T cell receptor (beta chain) is described in this entry. This entry comes from a study of blood T cell repertoires in COVID-19. Background on the study: Sites across the United States, Italy and Spain contributed samples from acute and convalescent COVID-19.

Looked up from germline, CDR1 is SGDLS and CDR2 is YYNGEE. Trimming took 2 bases from V and 1 from J, leaving 9 bases between them. The CDR3 contains 14 residues. Under the authors' procedure: Scientists estimated how many nucleated cells there were by amplifying reference gene primers. The assay was immunoSEQ multiplex PCR, and TCRdb's table has in-frame clones only and misses some. V and J calls and clone size come straight from that table; D and trimming were deduced from the DNA. The data contain 300,000 to 400,000 clones, approximately 92% of them singletons. Recovered participants had two consecutive negative NP/OP PCR tests, healthcare professional clearance, or symptom resolution.

The clonotype comes from a man aged 18-30 years who had recovered from COVID-19. Sequencing was carried out using PBMCs or T cells enriched from blood (not recorded which). V usage is TRBV9 and J usage is TRBJ1-1; the D gene is possibly TRBD1 (5 bases). The CDR3: CASSVQGKNTEAFF. In DNA form, the CDR3 reads TGTGCCAGCAGCGTGCAGGGAAAGAACACTGAAGCTTTCTTT.